The 28 T cell receptor beta chains reported below all come from one sample, sequenced in a study of blood T cell repertoires in COVID-19. The protocol was immunoSEQ multiplex PCR, while the TCRdb copy is restricted to in-frame clones and leaves out a portion. The data contain 85,000 to 90,000 clones, more than 70% of them singletons. The material sequenced was peripheral blood. Source of these receptors: a human donor in a cohort sampled during active COVID-19.

The V call is TRBV19, the J call TRBJ1-1; a possible D gene is TRBD1 (5 bases). The CDR3 is made up of 14 amino acids. The V and J ends lost 6 bases and 3 bases respectively, with 14 bases between them. Germline V gives CDR1 LNHDA, CDR2 SQIVND (reference sequence). The DNA of the CDR3 is TGTGCCAGTAGACCGATCGGGGGTGACACTGAAGCTTTCTTT. It codes for CASRPIGGDTEAFF.

This sequence joins TRBV11-3 and TRBJ2-5, with 15 bases fitting TRBD2. CDR1 and CDR2 from the germline V gene are SGHNT and YENEEA. The trim removed 5 bases at V and 5 bases at J, leaving 3 bases unmatched. The CDR3 length is 15 residues. The CDR3 here is CASSTGLAGGETQYF. The CDR3 nucleotides read TGTGCCAGCAGCACGGGACTAGCGGGGGGCGAGACCCAGTACTTC.

The CDR3 DNA sequence: TGTGCCAGCAGCCCGACACAAGGACTAGCGGGAGCAAGCGAGCAGTTCTTC. It is translated as CASSPTQGLAGASEQFF. The V call is TRBV3-1 (or the pseudogene TRBV3-2), the J call TRBJ2-1; 13 nucleotides line up with TRBD2. The CDR3 is 17 amino acids. Germline V gene data show CDR1 as LGHDT and CDR2 as YNNKEL (reference sequence). J gave up 10 bases and V 4 bases, and 13 bases lay outside the gene matches.

The chain links TRBV2 to TRBJ2-2, with TRBD1 matching over 10 bases. The CDR3 spans 15 residues. The germline gives CDR1 SNHLY, CDR2 FYNNEI. V shed 4 bases and J 2 bases; nucleotides not matched to a gene: 1. The CDR3 DNA follows: TGTGCCAGCAGTGGGACAGGGGGAAACACCGGGGAGCTGTTTTTT. It encodes CASSGTGGNTGELFF.

A single count supports this clone. The chain uses TRBV5-6 and TRBJ2-7; D is possibly TRBD2 (5 bases). This CDR3 is 12 amino acids long. Trimming removed 0 bases from V and 5 bases from J, with 6 bases in between. The V gene's germline CDR1 is SGHDT and CDR2 YYEEEE. The CDR3 region is CASSLVGDEQYF. Here the CDR3 DNA reads TGTGCCAGCAGCTTGGTCGGGGACGAGCAGTACTTC.

This clone was seen just once. The chain couples TRBV28 to TRBJ2-7; D may be TRBD1 (6 bases). The V gene lost 8 bases and the J gene lost 2 bases, with 16 bases spanning the gap. Looked up from germline, CDR1 is MDHEN and CDR2 is SYDVKM. The CDR3 loop spans 14 amino acids. CDR3: CASAIGRGPYEQYF. The CDR3 coding sequence is TGTGCCAGCGCCATCGGCAGGGGCCCCTACGAGCAGTACTTC.

The rearrangement links TRBV4-1 to TRBJ1-5; possibly TRBD1 for D (6 bases). Germline V lookup: CDR1 MGHRA, CDR2 YSYEKL. The CDR3 sequence is 16 residues long. Trimming removed 3 bases from V and 6 bases from J, with 18 bases in between. The CDR3 here is CASSQTTGLSFQPQHF. The CDR3 DNA reads as TGCGCCAGCAGCCAGACTACAGGGTTGAGTTTTCAGCCCCAGCATTTT.

This clone showed up just a few times. This chain uses TRBV11-2 with TRBJ1-5; D perhaps matches TRBD1 (6 bases). The CDR3 is 15 amino acids. Trimming stripped 5 bases from V and 0 bases from J, with 11 bases between. Germline CDR1 and CDR2: SGHAT and FQNNGV. The CDR3 sequence: CASSPGQFSNQPQHF. Here the CDR3 DNA reads TGTGCCAGCAGCCCCGGACAGTTTAGCAATCAGCCCCAGCATTTT.

J is TRBJ1-5 and V is TRBV30, with 9 bases aligning to TRBD1. The junction had 5 bases not matched to a gene; V was cut back by 5 bases and J by 3 bases. The germline V gene has CDR1 GTSNPN and CDR2 SVGIG (reference sequence). The CDR3 has 14 amino acids. The CDR3 loop reads CAWGGQGNNQPQHF. CDR3 coding DNA: TGTGCCTGGGGGGGACAGGGAAACAATCAGCCCCAGCATTTT.

The J gene is TRBJ1-4, the V gene TRBV18; TRBD1 matches at 8 bases. V lost 4 bases and J lost 7; bases outside the gene matches: 5. Germline values: CDR1 KGHSH, CDR2 LQKENI. The CDR3 length is 14 residues. CDR3 in amino acids: CASSLQGGSEKLFF. In DNA form, the CDR3 reads TGTGCCAGCTCACTACAGGGGGGTAGTGAAAAACTGTTTTTT.

This chain connects TRBV6-2 or TRBV6-3 to TRBJ2-7; D remains unclear. Between the trimmed V and J ends, which lost 5 bases and 4 bases, there was a span of 15 bases. Germline V gene lookup returns CDR1 MNHEY and CDR2 SVGEGT. The CDR3 consists of 14 residues. The CDR3 bases are TGTGCCAGCAGTAACGGTGGAGCTCCATACGAGCAGTACTTC. This encodes CASSNGGAPYEQYF.

The genes are TRBV10-3 and TRBJ2-7, with D perhaps TRBD1 (5 bases). Germline V gene sequence: CDR1 ENHRY, CDR2 SYGVKD. The CDR3 sequence is 14 residues long. V was shortened by 3 bases and J by 5 bases, with 14 bases between the two germline ends. In nucleotides, the CDR3 is TGTGCCATCAGTGATAATCCAGGGCTAAACGAGCAGTACTTC. Encoded protein: CAISDNPGLNEQYF.

This chain uses TRBV14 with TRBJ1-6; 9 bases agree with TRBD1. Germline-derived CDR1 and CDR2 are SGHDN and FVKESK. V dropped 0 bases and J dropped 9; count of bases not matched to a gene: 3. The CDR3 is 15 residues long. CDR3 residues: CASSQDTGGFSPLHF. DNA for the CDR3: TGTGCCAGCAGCCAAGATACAGGGGGCTTTTCACCCCTCCACTTT. The full variable domain, its missing parts supplied by reference TRBV14 and TRBJ1-6, is EAGVTQFPSHSVIEKGQTVTLRCDPISGHDNLYWYRRVMGKEIKFLLHFVKESKQDESGMPNNRFLAERTGGTYSTLKVQPAELEDSGVYFCASSQDTGGFSPLHFGNGTRLTVT.

The V and J genes are TRBV6-2 or TRBV6-3 and TRBJ1-2; maybe TRBD1 (6 bases). V lost 6 bases to trimming and J lost 4 bases, with 12 bases between them. This CDR3 has 13 residues. Germline values: CDR1 MNHEY, CDR2 SVGEGT. The CDR3 DNA reads as TGTGCCAGCAGCGGGGGCCCTATCTATGGCTACACCTTC. Translated, it gives CASSGGPIYGYTF.

About this clone: The limits of the CDR3 on the DNA are not certain, so only TCRdb's listed CDR3 is given. The genes are TRBV27 and TRBJ2-6; the D call TRBD1 from the table was never checked on the DNA. Looked up from germline, CDR1 is MNHEY and CDR2 is SMNVEV (reference sequence). The CDR3 comprises 14 residues, both ends counted. The CDR3 sequence is CASSFGAGANVPTF.

CDR3 DNA sequence: TGTGCCAGTAGTATAGGCAGGGGGACCTCCTACGAGCAGTACTTC. This sequence encodes CASSIGRGTSYEQYF. The gene calls are TRBV19 and TRBJ2-7, with TRBD1 matching over 7 bases. Germline V lookup: CDR1 LNHDA, CDR2 SQIVND (reference sequence). Trimming took 1 base from V and 0 from J; bases not matched to a gene: 3. The CDR3 spans 15 residues.

In nucleotides, the CDR3 is TGTGCCAGCAGCTTCATCGCGGGGGAGCTGTTTTTT. It encodes CASSFIAGELFF. The chain carries TRBV11-3 and TRBJ2-2; no clear D. Germline CDR1 SGHNT, CDR2 YENEEA. V gave up 3 bases and J gave up 8 bases, with 7 bases separating them. The CDR3 runs to 12 residues.

The chain uses TRBV29-1 and TRBJ2-7, with D unclear. The germline gives CDR1 SQVTM, CDR2 ANQGSEA. This CDR3 contains 13 residues. V was pared by 5 bases and J by 6 bases, with 17 bases between. The CDR3, as DNA: TGCAGCGTTTCGGTATACAGCAAGCTCGAGCAGTACTTC. Its protein product is CSVSVYSKLEQYF.

This clone came up a few times. V is TRBV7-3 and J is TRBJ2-2; tentatively, D is TRBD2 (5 bases). V lost 0 bases and J 6 bases, leaving 8 bases between the germline ends. CDR3 length: 14 residues. Germline V CDR1 and CDR2: SGHTA, FQGTGA. The chain's CDR3 is CASSLTAGAGELFF. For the CDR3, the DNA is TGTGCCAGCAGCTTAACCGCGGGTGCCGGGGAGCTGTTTTTT.

The chain joins TRBV28 to TRBJ1-1; TRBD1 might be the D (6 bases). Trimming left V 7 bases short and J 3 bases short, with 15 bases between. Germline assignment: CDR1 MDHEN and CDR2 SYDVKM. The CDR3 is 14 residues long. This CDR3 is CASTRGGLYTEAFF. CDR3 in DNA: TGTGCCAGCACCAGAGGGGGTTTATACACTGAAGCTTTCTTT.

The rearrangement links TRBV5-6 to TRBJ1-5; the D is unclear. CDR1 and CDR2 from the germline V gene are SGHDT and YYEEEE. The CDR3 has 12 amino acids. V was trimmed by 3 bases and J by 9 bases, leaving 10 bases between them. CDR3 nucleotide sequence: TGTGCCAGCAGCTCCACGTTCGGGCCCCAGCATTTT. Protein sequence: CASSSTFGPQHF.

A word on this clone: The junction does not match germline at one end; this may be a read error. The chain is built from TRBV3-1 (or the pseudogene TRBV3-2) and TRBJ2-1; 7 bases fit TRBD2. CDR1 is LGHDT, CDR2 YNNKEL, per germline (reference sequence). The CDR3 length is 11 residues. The chain's CDR3 is CRLAGVNEQFF. CDR3 DNA: TGCCGTTTGGCGGGGGTGAATGAGCAGTTCTTC.

The CDR3 loop reads CASSAGRGIGYTF. The CDR3 nucleotides are TGTGCCAGCAGCGCGGGTAGGGGGATTGGCTACACCTTC. The chain has TRBV6-2 or TRBV6-3 and TRBJ1-2, with D possibly TRBD1 on 6 matching bases. From germline, CDR1 is MNHEY and CDR2 SVGEGT. This CDR3 has 13 residues. V lost 6 bases, J lost 7 bases, and 15 bases lay in between.

This sequence joins TRBV29-1 and TRBJ1-2; D gene ambiguous. The CDR3 covers 13 residues. V lost 2 bases and J lost 2, with 9 bases in between. CDR1 and CDR2 from the germline V gene are SQVTM and ANQGSEA. This chain's CDR3 is CSVEKPENYGYTF. As DNA, the CDR3 is TGCAGCGTTGAAAAGCCGGAGAACTATGGCTACACCTTC. The whole variable domain, remainder taken from reference TRBV29-1 and TRBJ1-2, is SAVISQKPSRDICQRGTSLTIQCQVDSQVTMMFWYRQQPGQSLTLIATANQGSEATYESGFVIDKFPISRPNLTFSTLTVSNMSPEDSSIYLCSVEKPENYGYTFGSGTRLTVV.

The CDR3 DNA reads TGTGCCAGCAGCCTATGGGGGCAAGCTTCTGGAAACACCATATATTTT. Translation: CASSLWGQASGNTIYF. V is TRBV5-4 and J is TRBJ1-3; the D gene is possibly TRBD1 (6 bases). The CDR3 length is 16 residues. Germline CDR1 reads SGHNT; CDR2 reads YYREEE (reference sequence). The V and J ends lost 4 bases and 1 base respectively, with 15 bases between them.

The chain joins TRBV20-1 to TRBJ1-1; 7 nucleotides line up with TRBD1. J lost 7 bases, V lost 3 bases, and 11 bases had no gene match. The CDR3 runs 14 residues. Germline loops: CDR1 DFQATT, CDR2 SNEGSKA (reference sequence). The CDR3 bases are TGCAGTGCTAGTCAGACTTTTCAGGGGGGTGAAGCTTTCTTT. Translation: CSASQTFQGGEAFF.

The chain carries TRBV5-6 and TRBJ1-2; TRBD1 is a possible D gene (5 bases). Deletions cut 0 bases from V and 8 bases from J, with 11 bases between. CDR1 and CDR2 from the germline V gene are SGHDT and YYEEEE. The CDR3 is made up of 13 amino acids. The CDR3 DNA reads TGTGCCAGCAGCTTGGCGGCAGGGATAGGCTACACCTTC. Amino acids: CASSLAAGIGYTF.

This chain connects TRBV9 to TRBJ2-1, with 12 bases identical to TRBD2. Trimming cost V 1 base and J 7 bases; bases outside gene matches: 3. The V gene's germline CDR1 is SGDLS and CDR2 YYNGEE. This CDR3 is 15 amino acids long. The DNA of the CDR3 is TGTGCCAGCAGCGTAACTAGCGGGGGGTATAATGAGCAGTTCTTC. It codes for CASSVTSGGYNEQFF.